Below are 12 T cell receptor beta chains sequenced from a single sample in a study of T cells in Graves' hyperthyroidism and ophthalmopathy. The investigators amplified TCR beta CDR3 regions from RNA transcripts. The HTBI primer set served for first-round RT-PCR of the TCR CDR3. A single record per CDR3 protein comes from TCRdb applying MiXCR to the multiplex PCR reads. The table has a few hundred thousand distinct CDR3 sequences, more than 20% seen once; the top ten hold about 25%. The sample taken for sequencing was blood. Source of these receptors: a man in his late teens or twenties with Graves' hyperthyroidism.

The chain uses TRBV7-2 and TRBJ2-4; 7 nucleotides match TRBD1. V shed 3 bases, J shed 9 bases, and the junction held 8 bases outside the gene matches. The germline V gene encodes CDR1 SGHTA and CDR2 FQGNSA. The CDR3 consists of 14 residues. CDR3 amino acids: CASSFARGGSIQYF. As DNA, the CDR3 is TGTGCCAGCAGCTTCGCGAGAGGGGGCAGCATTCAGTACTTC.

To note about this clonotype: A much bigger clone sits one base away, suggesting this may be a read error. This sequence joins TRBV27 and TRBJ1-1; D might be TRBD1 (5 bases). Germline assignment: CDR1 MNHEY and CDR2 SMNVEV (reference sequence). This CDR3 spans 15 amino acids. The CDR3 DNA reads TGTGCCAGCAGTTTACTCGGGACTCTGGACACTGAAGCTTGCTTT. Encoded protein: CASSLLGTLDTEACF.

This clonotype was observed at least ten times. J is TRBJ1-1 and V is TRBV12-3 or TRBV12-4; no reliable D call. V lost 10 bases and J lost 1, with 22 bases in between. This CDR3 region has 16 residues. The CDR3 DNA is TGTGCCATCAAGTTTAAAGAAAGACCTCCGAACACTGAAGCTTTCTTT. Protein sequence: CAIKFKERPPNTEAFF.

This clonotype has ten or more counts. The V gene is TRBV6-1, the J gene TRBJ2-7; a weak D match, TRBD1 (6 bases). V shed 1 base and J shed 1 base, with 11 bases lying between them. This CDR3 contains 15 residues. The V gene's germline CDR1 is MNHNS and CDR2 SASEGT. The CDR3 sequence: CASSEEEGQSYEQYF. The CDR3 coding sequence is TGTGCCAGCAGTGAAGAAGAAGGACAGTCCTACGAGCAGTACTTC.

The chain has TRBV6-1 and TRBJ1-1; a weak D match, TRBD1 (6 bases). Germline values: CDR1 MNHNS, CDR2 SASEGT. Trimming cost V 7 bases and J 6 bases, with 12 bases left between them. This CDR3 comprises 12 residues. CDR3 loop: CASNLGGAEAFF. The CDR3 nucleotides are TGTGCCAGCAATCTAGGGGGGGCTGAAGCTTTCTTT.

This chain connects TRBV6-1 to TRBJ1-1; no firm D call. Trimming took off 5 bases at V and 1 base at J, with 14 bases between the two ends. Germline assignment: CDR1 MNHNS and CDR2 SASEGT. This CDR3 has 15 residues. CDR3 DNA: TGTGCCAGCAGTACGCGGACTGGCGGGAACACTGAAGCTTTCTTT. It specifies CASSTRTGGNTEAFF.

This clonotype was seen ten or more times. The CDR3: CASSPDGFYGYTF. The CDR3 nucleotides are TGTGCCAGCAGCCCTGACGGCTTCTATGGCTACACCTTC. The genes are TRBV11-2 and TRBJ1-2, with no clear D. Germline V gives CDR1 SGHAT, CDR2 FQNNGV. CDR3 size: 13 residues. V lost 5 bases and J lost 4, with 11 bases in between.

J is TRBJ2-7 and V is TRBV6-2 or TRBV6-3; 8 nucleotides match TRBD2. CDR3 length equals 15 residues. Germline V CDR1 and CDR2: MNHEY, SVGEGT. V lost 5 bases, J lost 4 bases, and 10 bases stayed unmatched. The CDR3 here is CASSPSLSGTYEQYF. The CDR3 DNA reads TGTGCCAGCAGTCCCTCGCTTAGCGGGACATACGAGCAGTACTTC.

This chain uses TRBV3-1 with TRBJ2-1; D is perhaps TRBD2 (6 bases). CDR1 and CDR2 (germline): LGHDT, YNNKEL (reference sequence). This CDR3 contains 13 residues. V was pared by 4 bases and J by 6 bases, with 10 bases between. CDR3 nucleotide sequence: TGTGCCAGCAGCCTGACTAGAATCAATGAGCAGTTCTTC. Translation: CASSLTRINEQFF.

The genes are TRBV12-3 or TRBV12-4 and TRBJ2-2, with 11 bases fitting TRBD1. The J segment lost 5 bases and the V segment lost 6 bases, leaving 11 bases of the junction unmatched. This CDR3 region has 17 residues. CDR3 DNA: TGTGCCAGCAGCGAACCGGGACAGGGGGTGGAAACCGGGGAGCTGTTTTTT. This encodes CASSEPGQGVETGELFF.

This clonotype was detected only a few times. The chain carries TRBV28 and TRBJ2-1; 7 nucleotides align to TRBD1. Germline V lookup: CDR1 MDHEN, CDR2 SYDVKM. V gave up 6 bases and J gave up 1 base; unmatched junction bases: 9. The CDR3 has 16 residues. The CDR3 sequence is CASSLPRRGSYNEQFF. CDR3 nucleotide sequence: TGTGCCAGCAGCCTACCACGCAGGGGGTCCTACAATGAGCAGTTCTTC.

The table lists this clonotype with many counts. The CDR3, as DNA: TGCGCCAGCAGCCTAGGACAGGGGACTAACTATGGCTACACCTTC. It encodes CASSLGQGTNYGYTF. The chain has TRBV5-1 and TRBJ1-2; 9 positions match TRBD1. Germline CDR1 and CDR2: SGHRS and YFSETQ. The CDR3 has 15 residues. V was clipped by 4 bases and J by 0 bases; unmatched bases: 4.